The 27 T cell receptor beta chains below come from one sample, sequenced in a study of regulatory T cells in long-lasting Graves disease. Time point noted: newly diagnosed GD, antithyroid drugs for less than 3 months. Following extraction of RNA from PBMCs, that RNA was used to make the TCR library. For TCR beta, libraries came from iRepertoire HTBI primers and Arm-PCR of CDR3 regions. TCRdb ran MiXCR on the multiplex PCR reads and lists one entry per CDR3 protein. The sample holds fewer than 550,000 distinct CDR3 sequences, 16% seen once. This sample also belongs to another study, concerning T cells in Graves' hyperthyroidism and ophthalmopathy.

The specimen comprised peripheral blood mononuclear cells (PBMCs), sampled at new diagnosis, from a patient treated with antithyroid drugs. The receptors come from a woman aged 18-35 years with Graves disease.

This chain joins TRBV19 and TRBJ2-7; 8 bases are a match to TRBD1. The CDR3 totals 13 residues. Germline CDR1 and CDR2: LNHDA and SQIVND (reference sequence). The V gene end was trimmed by 10 bases and the J gene end by 1 base; junction bases not matched to a gene: 6. The CDR3 region has the DNA TGTGCCACCCCGGGACAGGAATCCTACGAGCAGTACTTC. Encoded protein: CATPGQESYEQYF.

In its sample, this clonotype was seen many times. V usage is TRBV6-7 and J usage is TRBJ1-6; D unresolved. TRBV6-7 has ORF status, its function being uncertain. V was shortened by 10 bases and J by 0 bases, with 7 bases between the two germline ends. This CDR3 is built from 13 residues. CDR3 bases: TGTGCCAAGGCCAGCTCCTATAATTCACCCCTCCACTTT. This codes for CAKASSYNSPLHF.

This clonotype was detected only a few times. The chain uses TRBV7-2 and TRBJ2-7; D unresolved. CDR1 is SGHTA, CDR2 FQGNSA, per germline. The V end lost 0 bases, the J end lost 2 bases, and 8 bases lay between the germline ends. This CDR3 has 14 residues. The CDR3 coding sequence is TGTGCCAGCAGCTTAGCCCGAATTCCCTACGAGCAGTACTTC. Encoded protein: CASSLARIPYEQYF.

This clonotype was counted at least ten times. The V call is TRBV6-5, the J call TRBJ1-1; possible D gene TRBD1, 6 bases. Trimming shortened V by 2 bases and J by 6 bases, and 19 bases separated the two germline ends. The V gene's germline CDR1 is MNHEY and CDR2 SVGAGI. The CDR3 runs to 16 residues. For the CDR3, the DNA is TGTGCCAGCAGTTACCGGGACACCGGCCCCCACGCTGAAGCTTTCTTT. The encoded protein is CASSYRDTGPHAEAFF.

This clonotype was seen a handful of times. This sequence joins TRBV7-9 and TRBJ2-1; D is possibly TRBD1 (8 bases). V dropped 2 bases and J dropped 14 bases, with 19 bases sitting between them. CDR3 length: 14 residues. In germline, CDR1 is SEHNR, CDR2 FQNEAQ (reference sequence). The CDR3 here is CASSLQGAGVAEFF. CDR3 sequence (DNA): TGTGCCAGCAGCTTACAGGGGGCGGGGGTGGCGGAGTTCTTC.

The chain employs TRBV27 and TRBJ2-1; D is uncertain. CDR1 is MNHEY and CDR2 is SMNVEV in the germline V gene (reference sequence). The CDR3 totals 15 residues. The ends were cut back, 7 bases at V and 4 bases at J, with 17 bases in the middle. CDR3 amino acids: CASTTVGLQYNEQFF. CDR3 in DNA: TGTGCCAGCACTACGGTGGGTTTACAATACAATGAGCAGTTCTTC.

This clonotype was counted at least ten times. The chain recombines TRBV28 with TRBJ1-2; 12 bases map to TRBD1. V lost 5 bases to trimming and J lost 6 bases; unmatched junction nucleotides: 7. The CDR3 totals 15 residues. The germline CDR1 and CDR2 sequences are MDHEN and SYDVKM. The CDR3 DNA reads as TGTGCCAGCAGTCGCTCAGGGACAGGGGGCGATGGCTACACCTTC. This translates into CASSRSGTGGDGYTF.

This clonotype was seen many times. V usage is TRBV12-3 or TRBV12-4 and J usage is TRBJ1-2; 12 nucleotides line up with TRBD1. V dropped 8 bases and J dropped 6; count of bases not matched to a gene: 7. There are 14 residues in the CDR3. The CDR3 nucleotides are TGTGCCAGCCGGGACAGGGGGCAGGGGCATGGCTACACCTTC. Residues: CASRDRGQGHGYTF.

V and J are TRBV7-2 and TRBJ2-1, with TRBD2 matching 9 bases. This CDR3 region has 13 residues. The V and J ends lost 5 bases and 13 bases, in that order; junction bases with no gene match: 9. Germline V gene lookup returns CDR1 SGHTA and CDR2 FQGNSA. Written as DNA, the CDR3 is TGTGCCAGCAGCCGGGACTCTAGCGGGAAACAGTTCTTC. Protein product: CASSRDSSGKQFF.

As to this clonotype: Compared with germline, one end of the junction differs, possibly owing to a read error. V is TRBV13 and J is TRBJ2-5; D may correspond to TRBD1 or TRBD2 (6 bases each). The CDR3 spans 15 residues. Germline CDR1 is PRHDT and CDR2 is FYEKMQ (reference sequence). The DNA for the CDR3 is TGTGCCAGCAGCCAGGGGCGGACTACCCAAGGGACCCAGTACTTC. Its translation is CASSQGRTTQGTQYF. The full variable domain, its missing parts supplied by reference TRBV13 and TRBJ2-5, is AAGVIQSPRHLIKEKRETATLKCYPIPRHDTVYWYQQGPGQDPQFLISFYEKMQSDKGSIPDRFSAQQFSDYHSELNMSSLELGDSALYFCASSQGRTTQGTQYFGPGTRLLVL.

The CDR3 coding sequence is TGTGCCAGCAGCTTAGCGTTGGGGCTAGTGGGGGAGACCCAGTACTTC. Its protein is CASSLALGLVGETQYF. The rearrangement uses TRBV11-2 and TRBJ2-5, with D perhaps matching TRBD1 (5 bases). Trimming pared 1 base from V and 5 bases from J, leaving 17 bases between. This CDR3 has 16 residues. The germline gives CDR1 SGHAT, CDR2 FQNNGV.

This clonotype was seen at least ten times. The chain carries TRBV30 and TRBJ1-1, with D hard to call. The V end was cut by 3 bases, the J end by 3 bases, with 14 bases between. In germline, CDR1 is GTSNPN, CDR2 SVGIG (reference sequence). CDR3 length: 14 amino acids. This CDR3 reads CAWSRVGFHTEAFF. For the CDR3, the DNA is TGTGCCTGGAGCCGCGTGGGATTTCACACTGAAGCTTTCTTT.

This chain links TRBV24-1 with TRBJ2-1; D is perhaps TRBD1 or TRBD2 (5 bases each). V lost 2 bases and J 4 bases, leaving 14 bases between the germline ends. The CDR3 totals 16 residues. Germline assignment: CDR1 KGHDR and CDR2 SFDVKD. CDR3 region: CATSDSGPKTYNEQFF. DNA for the CDR3: TGTGCCACCAGTGATTCGGGACCTAAAACGTACAATGAGCAGTTCTTC.

This clonotype was detected only a few times. CDR3: CATETGQGHTGELFF. The CDR3 DNA sequence: TGTGCCACCGAAACGGGACAGGGTCACACCGGGGAGCTGTTTTTT. The chain uses TRBV28 and TRBJ2-2, with 9 nucleotides matching TRBD1. This CDR3 contains 15 residues. In germline, CDR1 is MDHEN, CDR2 SYDVKM. The V and J ends lost 10 bases and 3 bases, in that order; junction bases with no gene match: 9.

This clonotype was seen many times. This sequence joins TRBV2 and TRBJ1-2; D is ambiguous. There are 12 residues in the CDR3. Germline assignment: CDR1 SNHLY and CDR2 FYNNEI. The germline V and J ends were trimmed by 3 bases and 4 bases, with 6 bases remaining between them. This CDR3 reads CASSDEVYGYTF. The CDR3 DNA reads as TGTGCCAGCAGTGACGAAGTCTATGGCTACACCTTC.

This clonotype was detected ten times or more. This rearrangement joins TRBV12-3 or TRBV12-4 to TRBJ2-7, with D uncertain. V was trimmed by 5 bases and J by 2 bases, leaving 16 bases between them. The CDR3 extends over 15 amino acids. The CDR3 is CASSHPNRPTYEQYF. The DNA of the CDR3 is TGTGCCAGCAGTCACCCCAACCGGCCTACCTACGAGCAGTACTTC.

This clonotype was counted ten times or more. The chain recombines TRBV2 with TRBJ1-6; 11 bases are shared with TRBD1. From germline, CDR1 is SNHLY and CDR2 FYNNEI. The CDR3 sequence is 16 residues long. V dropped 6 bases and J dropped 6; count of bases not matched to a gene: 7. CDR3 loop: CASSTHGTGGNSPLHF. Written as DNA, the CDR3 is TGTGCCAGCAGCACCCACGGGACAGGGGGTAATTCACCCCTCCACTTT.

For this clonotype: A much larger clone differs by one base, so this may be a read error. As DNA, the CDR3 is TGTGCCAGCGGCTCTGGACTAATAGTGACAGATACGCAGTATTTT. Its protein is CASGSGLIVTDTQYF. The chain has TRBV7-2 and TRBJ2-3; maybe TRBD2 (6 bases). CDR1 SGHTA and CDR2 FQGNSA come from the germline V gene. The V end was cut by 8 bases, the J end by 3 bases, with 18 bases between. The CDR3 extends over 15 amino acids.

This chain connects TRBV12-3 or TRBV12-4 to TRBJ1-5, with D possibly being TRBD1 (5 bases). Between the trimmed V and J ends, which lost 5 bases and 6 bases, there was a span of 14 bases. This CDR3 contains 14 residues. The CDR3 sequence is CASSTTTQGQPQHF. CDR3 bases: TGTGCCAGCAGTACTACGACTCAGGGTCAGCCCCAGCATTTT.

This clonotype was observed many times. This chain joins TRBV2 and TRBJ1-5; D not certain. Germline CDR1 is SNHLY and CDR2 is FYNNEI. This CDR3 has 16 amino acids. V lost 2 bases and J lost 0, with 11 bases in between. CDR3 amino acids: CASSEIGRSSNQPQHF. The CDR3 DNA reads TGTGCCAGCAGTGAAATTGGCAGGTCTAGCAATCAGCCCCAGCATTTT.

This chain connects TRBV30 to TRBJ2-3; no reliable D call. This CDR3 region has 11 residues. Looked up from germline, CDR1 is GTSNPN and CDR2 is SVGIG (reference sequence). The V and J ends lost 0 bases and 6 bases respectively, with 4 bases between them. CDR3 DNA: TGTGCCTGGAGTGTTCAGGATACGCAGTATTTT. It is translated as CAWSVQDTQYF.

The table lists this clonotype with a few counts. The rearrangement links TRBV14 to TRBJ2-1; 11 positions match TRBD2. Germline V gene data show CDR1 as SGHDN and CDR2 as FVKESK. With 6 bases clipped from V and 9 bases from J, the junction kept 13 bases outside the gene matches. CDR3 length: 16 residues. In nucleotides, the CDR3 is TGTGCCAGCAGACCAAGTGGTAGCGGGAGGGCTGGTGAGCAGTTCTTC. As protein: CASRPSGSGRAGEQFF. Looking up the rest from reference TRBV14 and TRBJ2-1 gives the full variable domain: EAGVTQFPSHSVIEKGQTVTLRCDPISGHDNLYWYRRVMGKEIKFLLHFVKESKQDESGMPNNRFLAERTGGTYSTLKVQPAELEDSGVYFCASRPSGSGRAGEQFFGPGTRLTVL.

In this sample, this clonotype turned up a few times. The chain uses TRBV6-5 and TRBJ2-7; 7 bases align to TRBD1. This CDR3 is 15 amino acids long. With V trimmed by 4 bases and J by 2 bases, 8 bases remained unmatched. CDR1 is MNHEY and CDR2 is SVGAGI in the germline V gene. This CDR3 reads CASSFTGTETYEQYF. The CDR3 DNA is TGTGCCAGCAGTTTTACCGGGACAGAAACCTACGAGCAGTACTTC.

This rearrangement joins TRBV12-3 or TRBV12-4 to TRBJ2-4, with 7 positions matching TRBD1. The trim removed 2 bases at V and 4 bases at J, leaving 5 bases unmatched. This CDR3 is built from 15 residues. CDR3 in DNA: TGTGCCAGCAGTTTATACCGGGACAGAAAAAACATTCAGTACTTC. This gives the protein CASSLYRDRKNIQYF.

This clonotype was counted ten times or more. This chain connects TRBV27 to TRBJ2-1; unclear D gene. CDR3 length: 14 amino acids. Trimming stripped 4 bases from V and 12 bases from J, with 19 bases between. Germline CDR1 MNHEY, CDR2 SMNVEV (reference sequence). The CDR3 sequence: CASSSRLGGPGQFF. The DNA for the CDR3 is TGTGCCAGCAGTTCGCGTTTAGGCGGTCCAGGGCAGTTCTTC.

This clonotype was seen many times. The chain recombines TRBV7-2 with TRBJ2-7, with D tentatively TRBD1 or TRBD2 (5 bases each). The CDR3 is 14 residues long. CDR1 is SGHTA, CDR2 FQGNSA, per germline. The V end lost 2 bases, the J end lost 2 bases, and 10 bases lay between the germline ends. Here the CDR3 DNA reads TGTGCCAGCAGCTTAATAGGGGAGACCTACGAGCAGTACTTC. This encodes CASSLIGETYEQYF.

This clonotype was detected ten times or more. V is TRBV2 and J is TRBJ1-3; D not certain. CDR1 is SNHLY and CDR2 is FYNNEI in the germline V gene. V gave up 5 bases and J gave up 0 bases, with 8 bases separating them. The CDR3 is 14 residues long. CDR3 amino acids: CASSLGTSGNTIYF. CDR3 nucleotides: TGTGCCAGCAGTTTGGGAACCTCTGGAAACACCATATATTTT.